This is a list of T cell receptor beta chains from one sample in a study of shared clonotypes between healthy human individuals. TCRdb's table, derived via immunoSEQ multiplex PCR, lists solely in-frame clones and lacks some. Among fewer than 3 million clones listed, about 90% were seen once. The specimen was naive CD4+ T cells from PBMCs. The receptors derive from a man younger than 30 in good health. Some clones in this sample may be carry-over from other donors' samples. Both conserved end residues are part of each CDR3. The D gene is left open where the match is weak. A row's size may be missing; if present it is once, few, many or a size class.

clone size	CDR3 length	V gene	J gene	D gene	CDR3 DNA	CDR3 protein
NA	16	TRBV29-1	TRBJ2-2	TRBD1	TGCAGCGGAGGGGATAGGGGACAGACGAACACCGGGGAGCTGTTTTTT	CSGGDRGQTNTGELFF
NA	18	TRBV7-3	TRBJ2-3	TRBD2	TGTGCCAGCAGCCAGGGACTAGCGGGAGGGCCAGACACAGATACGCAGTATTTT	CASSQGLAGGPDTDTQYF
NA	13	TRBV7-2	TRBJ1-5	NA	TGTGCCAGCAGCCCAAGTCCGCGGGAGCCCCAGCATTTT	CASSPSPREPQHF
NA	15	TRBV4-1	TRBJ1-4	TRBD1	TGCGCCAGCACCCCGACAGGGCCTGGAGGTGAAAAACTGTTTTTT	CASTPTGPGGEKLFF
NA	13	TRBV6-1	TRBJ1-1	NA	TGTGCCAGCATTGGGGGGGGTATCACTGAAGCTTTCTTT	CASIGGGITEAFF
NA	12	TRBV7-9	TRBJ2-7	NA	TGTGCCAGCAGCTTAATCAGGGACGAGCAGTACTTC	CASSLIRDEQYF
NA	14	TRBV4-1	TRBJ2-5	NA	TGCGCCAGCAGCCAACTCGGATCTATCCAGACCCAGTACTTC	CASSQLGSIQTQYF
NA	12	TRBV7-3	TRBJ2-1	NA	TGTGCCAGCAGCTTACCGGACAATGAGCAGTTCTTC	CASSLPDNEQFF
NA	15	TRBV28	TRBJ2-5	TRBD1	TGTGCCAGCAAAACCCAGGGGGCCGAGGAAGAGACCCAGTACTTC	CASKTQGAEEETQYF
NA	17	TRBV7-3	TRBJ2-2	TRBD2	TGTGCCAGCAGCTTAAGGCCGACTAGCCAGAACACCGGGGAGCTGTTTTTT	CASSLRPTSQNTGELFF
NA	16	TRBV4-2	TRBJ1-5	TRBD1	TGTGCCAGCAGCCCGGACAGGGCGTACGACAATCAGCCCCAGCATTTT	CASSPDRAYDNQPQHF
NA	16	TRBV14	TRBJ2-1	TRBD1	TGTGCCAGCAGCCGGAAGGCAGGGGGTACCTACAATGAGCAGTTCTTC	CASSRKAGGTYNEQFF
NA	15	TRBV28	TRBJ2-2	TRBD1	TGTGCCAGCAGTTCCCCGGGACAGGGGATCGGGGAGCTGTTTTTT	CASSSPGQGIGELFF
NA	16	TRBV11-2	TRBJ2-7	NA	TGTGCCAGCAGCTTAGGCCCCCCACCTGCATCCTACGAGCAGTACTTC	CASSLGPPPASYEQYF
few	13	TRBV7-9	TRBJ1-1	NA	TGTGCCAGCAGCTTAGTTCAGGGTACTGAAGCTTTCTTT	CASSLVQGTEAFF
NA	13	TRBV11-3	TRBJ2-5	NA	TGTGCCAGCAGCCCCGGACCGCGGGAGACCCAGTACTTC	CASSPGPRETQYF
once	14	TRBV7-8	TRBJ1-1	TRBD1	TGTGCCAGCAGCTCCCAGGGGGGGAACACTGAAGCTTTCTTT	CASSSQGGNTEAFF
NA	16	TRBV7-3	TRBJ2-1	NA	TGTGCCAGCAGCCGGAGCCCGGACTTGACCTACAATGAGCAGTTCTTC	CASSRSPDLTYNEQFF
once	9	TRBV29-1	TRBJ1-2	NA	TGCAGCGTGGGGTATGGCTACACCTTC	CSVGYGYTF
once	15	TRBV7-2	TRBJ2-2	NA	TGTGCCAGCAGATCGACGGATCTGAACACCGGGGAGCTGTTTTTT	CASRSTDLNTGELFF
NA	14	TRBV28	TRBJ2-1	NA	TGTGCCAGCAGTTTCAGGGGACCCTACAATGAGCAGTTCTTC	CASSFRGPYNEQFF
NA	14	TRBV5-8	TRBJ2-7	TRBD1	TGTGCCAGCAGCGCTCGACAGGGTACCTACGAGCAGTACTTC	CASSARQGTYEQYF
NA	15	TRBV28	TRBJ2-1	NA	TGTGCCAGCAGTTCCGGTTGGGGGGCCCTCAATGAGCAGTTCTTC	CASSSGWGALNEQFF
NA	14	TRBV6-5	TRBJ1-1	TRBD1	TGTGCCAGCGGCCGGGGGACAGCCAACACTGAAGCTTTCTTT	CASGRGTANTEAFF
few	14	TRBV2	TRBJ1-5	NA	TGTGCCAGCAGTGAACAGGGGACCGGTCAGCCCCAGCATTTT	CASSEQGTGQPQHF